Following are 10 T cell receptor beta chains from one sample sequenced in a study of blood T cell repertoires in COVID-19. Libraries were prepared by immunoSEQ multiplex PCR; TCRdb keeps only in-frame clonotypes and omits some of them. This sample has approximately 250,000 clones, with around 86% found just once. The sample consisted of peripheral blood. The source of these receptors is a middle-aged man with active or convalescent COVID-19.

This chain connects TRBV30 to TRBJ2-7, with D possibly TRBD1 on 5 matching bases. Germline-derived CDR1 and CDR2 are GTSNPN and SVGIG (reference sequence). The CDR3 is made up of 13 amino acids. V was trimmed by 3 bases and J by 4 bases, leaving 13 bases between them. The CDR3 coding sequence is TGTGCCTGGAGCAAAGGGGCATTTTACGAGCAGTACTTC. It yields the protein CAWSKGAFYEQYF.

The chain is built from TRBV29-1 and TRBJ2-2, with D possibly being TRBD2 (7 bases). V lost 5 bases, J lost 3 bases, and 16 bases lay in between. Germline assignment: CDR1 SQVTM and CDR2 ANQGSEA. The CDR3 runs to 15 residues. CDR3 coding DNA: TGCAGCGTTAAAGGGCGGGGGCCCGACACCGGGGAGCTGTTTTTT. Its translation: CSVKGRGPDTGELFF.

The table lists this clone with a count of one. V and J are TRBV2 and TRBJ1-1; 7 nucleotides agree with TRBD1. The CDR3 is 13 residues long. The V and J ends lost 8 bases and 2 bases, in that order; junction bases with no gene match: 5. The V gene's germline CDR1 is SNHLY and CDR2 FYNNEI. The CDR3 here is CASGGQPNTEAFF. CDR3 sequence (DNA): TGTGCCAGCGGGGGACAGCCAAACACTGAAGCTTTCTTT.

The V call is TRBV7-6, the J call TRBJ2-7, with 9 bases fitting TRBD1. Germline-derived CDR1 and CDR2 are SGHVS and FNYEAQ. Trimming took 4 bases from V and 5 from J; bases not matched to a gene: 15. The CDR3 is 17 residues long. For the CDR3, the DNA is TGTGCCAGCAGCTCAGGGGGAATCGGGACAGGGTTTAACGAGCAGTACTTC. Protein sequence: CASSSGGIGTGFNEQYF.

The CDR3 here is CASSRTSGLSYNEQFF. The CDR3 coding sequence is TGTGCCAGCAGCAGGACTAGCGGCCTATCCTACAATGAGCAGTTCTTC. V gene TRBV11-3 combines with J gene TRBJ2-1, with 10 nucleotides matching TRBD2. CDR1 and CDR2 from the germline V gene are SGHNT and YENEEA. J lost 1 base, V lost 5 bases, and 5 bases had no gene match. This CDR3 spans 16 amino acids.

The V call is TRBV2, the J call TRBJ2-2; tentative D call: TRBD2 (6 bases). CDR1 and CDR2 (germline): SNHLY, FYNNEI. The CDR3 is 12 residues long. Trimming removed 7 bases from V and 7 bases from J, with 10 bases in between. CDR3 coding DNA: TGTGCCAGCACCGGGAGAGGCGGGGAGCTGTTTTTT. Translated, it gives CASTGRGGELFF.

This sequence joins TRBV29-1 and TRBJ2-1; 9 nucleotides line up with TRBD2. Looked up from germline, CDR1 is SQVTM and CDR2 is ANQGSEA. The CDR3 is made up of 13 amino acids. V was pared by 3 bases and J by 10 bases, with 7 bases of the junction left unmatched. The CDR3 nucleotides are TGCAGCGTTGAGAGGACTAGCGCCCCAGAGCAGTTCTTC. Translated, it gives CSVERTSAPEQFF.

The chain carries TRBV30 and TRBJ1-4; D is undetermined. Trimming removed 2 bases at V and 4 bases at J, with 14 bases between. CDR1 and CDR2 from the germline V gene are GTSNPN and SVGIG (reference sequence). The CDR3 runs 15 residues. The CDR3 loop reads CAWSFGHADNEKLFF. The CDR3 nucleotides are TGTGCCTGGAGTTTTGGGCACGCCGATAATGAAAAACTGTTTTTT.

The chain links TRBV7-8 to TRBJ2-1; D perhaps matches TRBD2 (6 bases). The V end was cut by 5 bases, the J end by 4 bases, with 18 bases between. CDR1 is SGHVS, CDR2 FQNEAQ, per germline. The CDR3 runs to 16 residues. In DNA form, the CDR3 reads TGTGCCAGCAGCGTTACCGTAGGGACTCAGTACAATGAGCAGTTCTTC. It yields the protein CASSVTVGTQYNEQFF.

There are a few counts of this clone. The chain links TRBV4-1 to TRBJ2-1, with 8 bases aligning to TRBD2. The CDR3 has 17 amino acids. CDR1 and CDR2 from the germline V gene are MGHRA and YSYEKL. Trimming removed 0 bases from V and 2 bases from J; junction bases left unmatched: 6. The CDR3 region has the DNA TGCGCCAGCAGCCAAGACCCGACTAGCGCAACCTACAATGAGCAGTTCTTC. Protein product: CASSQDPTSATYNEQFF.